This T cell receptor beta chain was documented in a study of blood T cell repertoires in COVID-19 (TCRdb year 2020). Some background on the complete study: Collaborator samples came from the United States, Italy and Spain and covered acute and convalescent phases of COVID-19. The prospective study material was composed of cDNA or gDNA derived from T cells, B-cell-depleted T cells, or PBMCs. Deeply sampled blood TCRbeta repertoires from subjects exposed to, actively infected with, or recovered from COVID-19 were included in the dataset. A freely available public database, intended as a resource for researchers studying the immune response to SARS-CoV-2, is where the repertoires were released. The samples were drawn from the first 160 participants of the ongoing ImmuneRACE study and from over 950 subjects provided by 6 global collaborators. The sample metadata nearly always contained a de-identified subject ID, COVID-19 status, age in years and sex. HLA class I and class II types, where available, came from metadata supplied by the sample provider rather than from assay-based typing. Points the paper makes about the study in general: Clinical and demographic metadata were provided uncurated, with the amount varying by source and participant.

For this clone: Its specific antigen is unknown. Base-call qualities are not available, and no considerably larger clone is one nucleotide away.

According to the germline V gene (reference sequence), CDR1 reads LNHDA and CDR2 reads SQIVND. The V end loses 2 bases and the J end loses 6 bases, and a stretch of 14 bases separates them. The CDR3 sequence holds 14 residues, the cysteine and phenylalanine included. Only the CDR3 portion is preserved as DNA: 42 bases, with reading frame beginning at the first base. TCRbeta CDR3 regions were amplified from genomic DNA using the immunoSEQ Assay, a bias-controlled multiplex PCR. The authors' analysis ran thus. The number of nucleated cells in each sample was estimated from the amplification of reference gene primers within the assay. To quantify the absolute abundance of each unique TCRbeta CDR3 rearrangement, sequence reads were collapsed and filtered. For each sample, productive Simpson clonality was calculated as the square root of Simpson's diversity index over productive rearrangements. Not all clones reach the TCRdb copy of this immuneACCESS table, which keeps in-frame sequences only. Checked studies attribute under half of the gap to unresolved V genes and leave the rest unexplained. That table furnishes V, J and clone size, whereas the DNA furnished D and trimming. Here the sample has approximately 200,000 clones; 82% occur a single time. Under 5.5% of the sample lies in the top ten.

Collaborating institutions collected whole blood in K2EDTA tubes following their own protocols. For TCRbeta analysis, collaborators shipped samples in one of three forms: frozen whole blood, isolated PBMCs, or DNA extracted from either of those sample types. The sequence was collected from a young woman with acute or convalescent COVID-19. Input material: peripheral blood. Rearrangement joined TRBV19 to TRBJ2-7; the D gene is perhaps TRBD2, from 5 matching bases. The DNA sequence is given as TGTGCCAGTAGTATACTAGCCGATGCAGCCGAGCAGTACTTC. Its product reads: CASSILADAAEQYF.